A single sample is the source of the 18 T cell receptor beta chains below, sequenced in a study of response to subunit inactivated influenza vaccine. TCRdb re-analysed the RT-PCR reads in MiXCR, keeping a single row per CDR3 protein. The profile shows just under 550,000 distinct CDR3 sequences, under 30% of them singletons. In addition, the sample was reused for a study of T cells expressing NK-cell markers. That report adds: TCR beta cDNA was made by 5'RACE template switching with UMIs.

The sequencing here drew on CD4+ T cells sorted from PBMCs, taken roughly 13 days after vaccination. These receptor sequences come from a man in his fifties or sixties who received an inactivated influenza vaccine.

This clonotype was counted only a few times. V and J are TRBV5-1 and TRBJ2-7; TRBD2 aligns across 8 bases. Germline values: CDR1 SGHRS, CDR2 YFSETQ. Losses at the gene ends were 0 bases for V and 2 bases for J; bases not matched to a gene: 10. The CDR3 consists of 17 residues. As DNA, the CDR3 is TGCGCCAGCAGCTTGGCTTCAGTAGCGGGAACCACCTACGAGCAGTACTTC. Its protein is CASSLASVAGTTYEQYF. Full variable domain (missing parts from reference TRBV5-1 and TRBJ2-7): KAGVTQTPRYLIKTRGQQVTLSCSPISGHRSVSWYQQTPGQGLQFLFEYFSETQRNKGNFPGRFSGRQFSNSRSEMNVSTLELGDSALYLCASSLASVAGTTYEQYFGPGTRLTVT.

This chain uses TRBV12-3 or TRBV12-4 with TRBJ1-2; TRBD1 matches at 7 bases. After removal of 6 bases from V and 5 bases from J, the junction contained 6 bases not matched to a gene. This CDR3 has 13 residues. The CDR3 DNA sequence: TGTGCCAGCAGCCGGGGGACAGATTATGGCTACACCTTC. Translated: CASSRGTDYGYTF.

This clonotype was seen just once. The rearrangement uses TRBV30 and TRBJ1-1, with 7 nucleotides matching TRBD1. Looked up from germline, CDR1 is GTSNPN and CDR2 is SVGIG (reference sequence). The CDR3 spans 15 residues. J lost 0 bases, V lost 2 bases, and 6 bases had no gene match. CDR3 in DNA: TGTGCCTGGAGTTGGAAGGACAGGATGAACACTGAAGCTTTCTTT. This sequence encodes CAWSWKDRMNTEAFF.

Only a few counts were recorded for this clonotype. V gene TRBV4-1 combines with J gene TRBJ1-2; perhaps TRBD1 as D (5 bases). Between the trimmed V and J ends, which lost 1 base and 1 base, there was a span of 7 bases. Germline V lookup: CDR1 MGHRA, CDR2 YSYEKL. There are 14 residues in the CDR3. The CDR3 reads CASSQGGNNYGYTF. The CDR3 DNA reads TGCGCCAGCAGCCAAGGGGGCAATAACTATGGCTACACCTTC.

The chain combines TRBV19 with TRBJ2-3; unclear D gene. Germline CDR1 LNHDA, CDR2 SQIVND (reference sequence). The CDR3 runs to 14 residues. Trimming shortened V by 8 bases and J by 2 bases, and 14 bases separated the two germline ends. The CDR3 coding sequence is TGTGCCAGTTCCGTCGGACGGCCCACAGATACGCAGTATTTT. Translated: CASSVGRPTDTQYF.

In this sample, this clonotype turned up a few times. The rearrangement uses TRBV15 and TRBJ1-1, with D possibly TRBD1 on 6 matching bases. This CDR3 spans 12 amino acids. The V end was cut by 4 bases, the J end by 8 bases, with 11 bases between. Germline CDR1 is LNHNV and CDR2 is YYDKDF (reference sequence). The CDR3 bases are TGTGCCACCAGCAAGGGGGAAGGGGAAGCTTTCTTT. Translation: CATSKGEGEAFF. The full variable domain, in which reference TRBV15 and TRBJ1-1 provide the parts outside the CDR3, is DAMVIQNPRYQVTQFGKPVTLSCSQTLNHNVMYWYQQKSSQAPKLLFHYYDKDFNNEADTPDNFQSRRPNTSFCFLDIRSPGLGDTAMYLCATSKGEGEAFFGQGTRLTVV.

This clonotype was detected only a few times. The chain is built from TRBV7-9 and TRBJ2-7; 7 bases map to TRBD2. V lost 8 bases, J lost 7 bases, and 14 bases stayed unmatched. CDR1 is SEHNR, CDR2 FQNEAQ, per germline (reference sequence). The CDR3 covers 14 residues. Here the CDR3 reads CASGPGRAMGEQYF. CDR3 sequence (DNA): TGTGCCAGCGGTCCGGGGAGGGCCATGGGTGAGCAGTACTTC.

The chain links TRBV25-1 to TRBJ2-3; D uncertain. The CDR3 has 14 residues. CDR1 and CDR2 (germline): MGHDK, SYGVNS. V lost 4 bases and J lost 0, with 8 bases in between. CDR3 sequence (DNA): TGTGCCAGCAGTGTTAAATATAGCACAGATACGCAGTATTTT. Its translation is CASSVKYSTDTQYF.

V and J are TRBV6-5 and TRBJ2-1; TRBD2 agrees at 9 bases. V was clipped by 4 bases and J by 4 bases; unmatched bases: 11. The germline gives CDR1 MNHEY, CDR2 SVGAGI. The CDR3 runs 17 residues. CDR3 amino acids: CASSSPYASGNYNEQFF. The CDR3, as DNA: TGTGCCAGCAGTTCCCCCTACGCTAGCGGGAATTACAATGAGCAGTTCTTC.

The sample holds a few counts of this clonotype. The V and J genes are TRBV11-2 and TRBJ2-1; the D is unclear. Trimming removed 0 bases at V and 9 bases at J, with 12 bases between. CDR3 length: 14 amino acids. Germline assignment: CDR1 SGHAT and CDR2 FQNNGV. CDR3 nucleotide sequence: TGTGCCAGCAGCTTAGAGGTGGTGGAGATTGAGCAGTTCTTC. Amino acid sequence: CASSLEVVEIEQFF.

This clonotype was found many times. The gene calls are TRBV10-3 and TRBJ1-2; D is possibly TRBD1 (6 bases). CDR1 ENHRY and CDR2 SYGVKD come from the germline V gene. With 2 bases removed from V and 4 bases from J, the gap between germline ends came to 11 bases. The CDR3 is made up of 14 amino acids. The CDR3: CAISEGGHGYGYTF. In nucleotides, the CDR3 is TGTGCCATCAGTGAGGGGGGACATGGCTATGGCTACACCTTC.

This clonotype was seen a few times. The chain links TRBV5-1 to TRBJ2-3; D gene unclear. CDR1 and CDR2 (germline): SGHRS, YFSETQ. CDR3 length: 15 residues. V was cut by 4 bases and J by 0 bases, with 12 bases left in between. The CDR3 is CASSEQVSSTDTQYF. DNA for the CDR3: TGCGCCAGCAGCGAGCAGGTATCTAGCACAGATACGCAGTATTTT.

This sequence joins TRBV20-1 and TRBJ2-1; D may be TRBD1 (6 bases). The V gene's germline CDR1 is DFQATT and CDR2 SNEGSKA (reference sequence). The V and J ends lost 8 bases and 10 bases respectively, with 21 bases between them. The CDR3 spans 13 residues. The CDR3 region has the DNA TGCAGTACAAAAAAGCCTGCAGGGGTAGAGCAGTTCTTC. It is translated as CSTKKPAGVEQFF.

This clonotype was detected a few times. This chain connects TRBV5-1 to TRBJ1-1; weak D call: TRBD1 (6 bases). Trimming pared 9 bases from V and 3 bases from J, leaving 21 bases between. This CDR3 has 15 residues. The germline gives CDR1 SGHRS, CDR2 YFSETQ. This CDR3 reads CATKRGQGIDTEAFF. The CDR3, as DNA: TGCGCCACCAAAAGAGGGCAGGGGATTGACACTGAAGCTTTCTTT.

This clonotype was seen a handful of times. CDR3 protein: CATSDTGSGSSSNEQFF. CDR3 nucleotides: TGTGCCACCAGTGATACGGGTAGCGGGAGCAGCAGCAATGAGCAGTTCTTC. V is TRBV24-1 and J is TRBJ2-1, with 9 bases matching TRBD2. This CDR3 is built from 17 residues. The V gene's germline CDR1 is KGHDR and CDR2 SFDVKD. J lost 6 bases, V lost 3 bases, and 11 bases had no gene match.

V and J are TRBV5-1 and TRBJ2-5; 7 bases are shared with TRBD1. The V and J ends lost 3 bases and 2 bases, in that order; junction bases with no gene match: 4. Germline V gives CDR1 SGHRS, CDR2 YFSETQ. The CDR3 extends over 14 amino acids. The CDR3 nucleotides are TGCGCCAGCAGCTCCCAGGGACAGCAAGAGACCCAGTACTTC. Translating it yields CASSSQGQQETQYF.

This rearrangement joins TRBV5-4 to TRBJ1-2; tentatively, D is TRBD1 (5 bases). V lost 9 bases to trimming and J lost 0 bases, with 21 bases between them. The CDR3 spans 16 residues. CDR1 SGHNT and CDR2 YYREEE come from the germline V gene (reference sequence). The CDR3 sequence: CAMGLANGGTNYGYTF. DNA for the CDR3: TGTGCCATGGGCTTGGCCAATGGGGGGACTAACTATGGCTACACCTTC.

This clonotype has only a few counts. The rearrangement uses TRBV7-2 and TRBJ2-3; D possibly uses TRBD1 or TRBD2 (5 bases each). The length of the CDR3 is 15 residues. CDR1 is SGHTA and CDR2 is FQGNSA in the germline V gene. V was trimmed by 5 bases and J by 1 base, leaving 13 bases between them. CDR3 coding DNA: TGTGCCAGCAGCGGGTTTGGGGGAGGCACAGATACGCAGTATTTT. Protein product: CASSGFGGGTDTQYF.